The source of this T cell receptor beta chain is a study of CD8+ T cells in alopecia areata. Study conclusions and caveats: Sequences from scalp samples also cover resident alphabeta T cells of normal skin. Normal scalp had lower clonality than lesional scalp, with alopecia totalis/universalis lesions showing this most strongly.

Extraction of RNA preceded its reverse transcription into cDNA, which served as the sequencing template. Sequenced by immunoSEQ multiplex PCR; TCRdb stores in-frame clones only, minus some. The data contain about 76,000 clones, 66% of them singletons. Points on this clone: What it recognizes is unknown.

Trimming took off 6 bases at V and 6 bases at J, with 9 bases between the two ends. This CDR3 comprises 12 residues. Germline-derived CDR1 and CDR2 are SEHNR and FQNEAQ (reference sequence). The treatment is: oral pan-JAK inhibitor, 5-10 mg twice daily. Researchers gathered lesional scalp punch biopsies and peripheral blood from patients with alopecia areata. The chain combines TRBV7-9 with TRBJ2-1, with D tentatively TRBD2 (6 bases). This TCR derives from a human donor with alopecia areata. The specimen comprised CD8+ T cells sorted from blood, sampled at week 24, from a patient treated with tofacitinib. CDR3 residues: CASRGTPNEQFF. CDR3 bases: TGTGCCAGCAGAGGGACTCCCAATGAGCAGTTCTTC.